Below, one TCR beta chain is given with its context. This clone has only one observation. Its binding antigen is unknown. No per-base quality is available; no much larger clone lies one base away. In the prospective study, participants were roughly 18 to 95 years old, resided in fewer than 25 geographic areas of the United States, and were enrolled through a virtual design. To assign participants to cohorts, the prospective study relied on clinical history that participants themselves reported in a screening survey and a study questionnaire. Recovered participants in ImmuneRACE Cohort 3 were defined as having two consecutive negative NP/OP PCR tests, clearance from a healthcare professional, or resolution of symptoms. In the prospective study, mobile phlebotomists collected whole blood, serum and a nasopharyngeal or oropharyngeal swab from each participant. Prospective study participants could optionally give additional blood draws and questionnaires over an approximately 2-month period. Before DNA extraction, prospective study blood samples were shipped either frozen or at room temperature.

The immunoSEQ Assay, a bias-controlled multiplex PCR, was used to amplify TCRbeta CDR3 regions from genomic DNA. Per the authors' processing: Within the assay, amplification of reference gene primers was used to estimate how many nucleated cells each sample contained. Sequence reads were collapsed and filtered to measure the absolute abundance of every unique TCRbeta CDR3 rearrangement. For each sample, productive Simpson clonality was calculated as the square root of Simpson's diversity index over productive rearrangements. TCRdb retrieved this table from immuneACCESS and kept in-frame rearrangements only. Not all clones are present; in checked studies, unresolved V genes account for under half, and no reason is known for the remainder. The V and J calls and clone size come from that table; D and trimming were worked out from the DNA. This sample comprises 310,000 or so clones, approximately 89% of them detected only once. Together, the top ten hold around a tenth of the sample.

The data were obtained in a study of blood T cell repertoires in COVID-19 (dated by TCRdb to 2018 to 2021). About the full investigation: Samples covering the acute and convalescent phases of COVID-19 were provided by collaborators in the United States, Italy and Spain. The material from the prospective study consisted of cDNA or gDNA derived from T cells, B-cell-depleted T cells, or PBMCs. Subjects who had been exposed to COVID-19, were actively infected with it, or had recovered from it provided the deeply sampled blood TCRbeta repertoires that made up the dataset. The repertoires were released in a freely available public database intended as a resource for research on the immune response to SARS-CoV-2. Samples were obtained from the ongoing ImmuneRACE study (first 160 participants) and from over 1,000 subjects provided by 6 global collaborators. Sample metadata almost always included a de-identified subject ID, COVID-19 status, age in years and sex. Where available, HLA class I and class II types were obtained from metadata supplied by the sample provider rather than from assay-based typing.

Results and caveats for the whole study, not just this receptor: How much clinical and demographic metadata was included differed by source and by participant, and the metadata was provided uncurated.

From the germline V gene (reference sequence), CDR1 is SEHNR and CDR2 is FQNEAQ. From cysteine to phenylalanine, the CDR3 is 17 amino acids long. This entry keeps only the CDR3 DNA: 51 bases, framed from base 1. Unmatched junction bases come to 12, with V trimmed by 5 bases and J by 5 bases. Source material: PBMCs or T cells enriched from blood (not recorded which). This clonotype originated in a woman between 35 and 50 years old who had recovered from COVID-19. The chain joins TRBV7-9 to TRBJ2-2; TRBD2 lines up with 9 middle nucleotides. The CDR3 here reads CASSLSLAGLITGELFF. Read as DNA, the sequence is TGTGCCAGCAGCCTCTCTCTAGCGGGGTTGATTACCGGGGAGCTGTTTTTT.